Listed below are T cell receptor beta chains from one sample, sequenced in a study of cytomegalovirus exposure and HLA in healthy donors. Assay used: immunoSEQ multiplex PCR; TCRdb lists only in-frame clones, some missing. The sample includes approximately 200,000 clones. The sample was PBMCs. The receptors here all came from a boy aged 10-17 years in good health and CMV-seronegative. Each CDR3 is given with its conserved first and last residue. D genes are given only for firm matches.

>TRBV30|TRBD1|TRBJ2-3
TGTGCCTGGAGCGTGACAGGGATCACAGATACGCAGTATTTT
CAWSVTGITDTQYF
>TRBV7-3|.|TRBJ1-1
TGTGCCAGCAGCGAGGGCGTTAACACTGAAGCTTTCTTT
CASSEGVNTEAFF
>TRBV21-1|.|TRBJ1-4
TGTGCCAGCAGGGGGGGTGAAAAACTGTTTTTT
CASRGGEKLFF
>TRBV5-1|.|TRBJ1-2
TGCGCCAGCAGCTCTACAGCGGAGGGGCCATATGGCTACACCTTC
CASSSTAEGPYGYTF
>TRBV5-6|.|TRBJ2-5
TGTGCCAGCAACACGGGACTTATGGGGGAGCAGTACTTC
CASNTGLMGEQYF
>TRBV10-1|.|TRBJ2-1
TGCGCCAGCAGTACCCGCGGGGGGCTTAGGGGGCATGAGCAGTTCTTC
CASSTRGGLRGHEQFF
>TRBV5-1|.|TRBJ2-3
TGCGCCAGCAGCTCTAGCTCCGTCACAGATACGCAGTATTTT
CASSSSSVTDTQYF
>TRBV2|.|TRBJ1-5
TGTGCCAGCAGTGCCTCGCTCGGAGTGGCGCATTTT
CASSASLGVAHF
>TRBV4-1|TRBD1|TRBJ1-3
TGCGCCAGCAGCTTACTACCTACAGGGGCCGCTTCGGCCGGAAACACCATATATTTT
CASSLLPTGAASAGNTIYF
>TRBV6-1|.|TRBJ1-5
TGTGCCAGCAGTGCCCCCCCCGACAGCCAGCCCCAGCATTTT
CASSAPPDSQPQHF
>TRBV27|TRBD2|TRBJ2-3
TGTGCCAGCAGTTTATTGGGGGGGAGAGATACGCAGTATTTT
CASSLLGGRDTQYF
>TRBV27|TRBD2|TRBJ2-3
TGTGCCAGCAGTGATAATGGGGGGGTTATTTTGGTGGATACGCAGTATTTT
CASSDNGGVILVDTQYF
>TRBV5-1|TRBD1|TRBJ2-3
TGCGCCAGCAGCTTGGCCGAAACGGCGACAGGGATTCGAGATACGCAGTATTTT
CASSLAETATGIRDTQYF
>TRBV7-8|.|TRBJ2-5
TGTGCCAGCAGCTTATCAGGGGCAGGAGAGCAGTACTTC
CASSLSGAGEQYF
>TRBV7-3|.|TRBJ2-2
TGTGCCAGCAGCCGACTAGTATCCGGGGAGCTGTTTTTT
CASSRLVSGELFF
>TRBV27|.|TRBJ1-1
TGTGCCAGCAGTTTAGCGGGTCTAGGGAACACTGAAGCTTTCTTT
CASSLAGLGNTEAFF
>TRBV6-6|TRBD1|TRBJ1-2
TGTGCCAGCAGAAGGGACAGGGGCCATTATGGCTACACCTTC
CASRRDRGHYGYTF
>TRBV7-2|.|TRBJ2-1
TGTGCCAGCAACTTTGACAGGCAGGGGGGCAATGAGCAGTTCTTC
CASNFDRQGGNEQFF
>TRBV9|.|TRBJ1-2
TGTGCCAGCAGCGCCGACAGCTATGGCTACACCTTC
CASSADSYGYTF
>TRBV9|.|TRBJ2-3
TGTGCCAGCAGCGTAAGCTCTAGCACAGATACGCAGTATTTT
CASSVSSSTDTQYF
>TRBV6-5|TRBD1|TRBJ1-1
TGTGCCAGCAGTTCTCAGGGGGACACTGAAGCTTTCTTT
CASSSQGDTEAFF
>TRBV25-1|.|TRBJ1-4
TGTGCCAGCAGTGAGGGCGGGATGAATGAAAAACTGTTTTTT
CASSEGGMNEKLFF
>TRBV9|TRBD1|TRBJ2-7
TGTGCCAGCAGCGGACAGGGGTCAAGCGAGCAGTACTTC
CASSGQGSSEQYF
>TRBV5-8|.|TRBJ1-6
TGTGCCAGCAGCTTGTACCGGAGCTCCTATAATTCACCCCTCCACTTT
CASSLYRSSYNSPLHF
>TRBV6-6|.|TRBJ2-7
TGTGCCAGCAGTGTGGACAGCTCCTACGAGCAGTACTTC
CASSVDSSYEQYF
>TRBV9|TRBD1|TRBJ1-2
TGTGCCAGCAGCCCAACGGGCAGACAGGGGGCGGGCTATGGCTACACCTTC
CASSPTGRQGAGYGYTF